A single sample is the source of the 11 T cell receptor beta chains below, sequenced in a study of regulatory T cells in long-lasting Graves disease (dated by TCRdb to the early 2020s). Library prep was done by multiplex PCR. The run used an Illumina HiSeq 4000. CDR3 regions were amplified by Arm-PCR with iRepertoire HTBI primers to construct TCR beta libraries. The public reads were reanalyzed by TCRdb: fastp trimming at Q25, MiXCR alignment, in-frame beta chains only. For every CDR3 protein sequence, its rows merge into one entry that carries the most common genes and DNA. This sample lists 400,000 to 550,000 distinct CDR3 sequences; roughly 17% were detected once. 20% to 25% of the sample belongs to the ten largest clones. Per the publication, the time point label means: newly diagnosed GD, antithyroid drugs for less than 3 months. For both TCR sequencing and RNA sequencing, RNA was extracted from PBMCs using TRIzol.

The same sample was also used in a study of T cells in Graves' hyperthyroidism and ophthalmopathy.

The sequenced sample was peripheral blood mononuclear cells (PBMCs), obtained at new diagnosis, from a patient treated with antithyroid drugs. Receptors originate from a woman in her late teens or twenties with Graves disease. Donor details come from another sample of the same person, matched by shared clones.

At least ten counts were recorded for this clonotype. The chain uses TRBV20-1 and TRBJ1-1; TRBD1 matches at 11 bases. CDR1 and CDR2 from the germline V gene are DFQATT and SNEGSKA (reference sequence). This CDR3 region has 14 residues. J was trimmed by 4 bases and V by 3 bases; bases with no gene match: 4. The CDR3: CSARRGQGGTEAFF. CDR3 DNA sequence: TGCAGTGCTAGGCGGGGACAGGGGGGCACTGAAGCTTTCTTT.

Written as DNA, the CDR3 is TGCGCCAGCAGCGTGGGACACGTGTTCAATGAGCAGTTCTTC. Its translation is CASSVGHVFNEQFF. The chain couples TRBV5-1 to TRBJ2-1; a weak D match, TRBD1 (6 bases). CDR1 and CDR2 from the germline V gene are SGHRS and YFSETQ. The V and J ends lost 4 bases and 6 bases respectively, with 14 bases between them. The CDR3 sequence is 14 residues long.

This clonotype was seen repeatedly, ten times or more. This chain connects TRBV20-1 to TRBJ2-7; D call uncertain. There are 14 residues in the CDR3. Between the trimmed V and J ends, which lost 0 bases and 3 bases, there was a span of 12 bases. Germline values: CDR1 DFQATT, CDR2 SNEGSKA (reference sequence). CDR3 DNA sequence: TGCAGTGCTAGAGATAGTTACTACCGCTACGAGCAGTACTTC. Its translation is CSARDSYYRYEQYF.

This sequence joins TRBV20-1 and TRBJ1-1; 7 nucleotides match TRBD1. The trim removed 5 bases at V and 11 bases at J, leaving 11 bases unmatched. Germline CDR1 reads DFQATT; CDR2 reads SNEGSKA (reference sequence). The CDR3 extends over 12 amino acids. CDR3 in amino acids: CSAYRGGGRAFF. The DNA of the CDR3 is TGCAGTGCTTACCGAGGGGGCGGGCGGGCTTTCTTT.

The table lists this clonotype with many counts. The CDR3 DNA reads TGTGCCAGCAGCCAATTACTGGGAGAGCAGTACTTC. It is translated as CASSQLLGEQYF. The chain recombines TRBV3-1 with TRBJ2-7; no clear D. V lost 2 bases and J 7 bases, leaving 9 bases between the germline ends. This CDR3 is 12 amino acids long. Germline CDR1 is LGHDT and CDR2 is YNNKEL (reference sequence).

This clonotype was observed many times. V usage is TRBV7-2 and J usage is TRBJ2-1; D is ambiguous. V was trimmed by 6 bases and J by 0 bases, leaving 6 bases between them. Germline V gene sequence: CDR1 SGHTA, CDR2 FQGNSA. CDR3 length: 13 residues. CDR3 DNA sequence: TGTGCCAGCAGACCGAGCTCCTACAATGAGCAGTTCTTC. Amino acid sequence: CASRPSSYNEQFF.

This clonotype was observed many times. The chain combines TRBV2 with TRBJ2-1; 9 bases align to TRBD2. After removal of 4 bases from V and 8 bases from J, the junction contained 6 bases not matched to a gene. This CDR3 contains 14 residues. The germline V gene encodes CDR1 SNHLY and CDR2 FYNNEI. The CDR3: CASSAAGGGDEQFF. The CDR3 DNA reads TGTGCCAGCAGTGCAGCGGGAGGTGGTGATGAGCAGTTCTTC.

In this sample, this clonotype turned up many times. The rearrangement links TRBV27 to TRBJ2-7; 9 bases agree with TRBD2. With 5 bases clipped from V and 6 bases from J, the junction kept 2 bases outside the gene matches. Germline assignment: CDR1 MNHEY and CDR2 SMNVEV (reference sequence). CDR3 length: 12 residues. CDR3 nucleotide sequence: TGTGCCAGCAGTAAACTAGCGGGCGAGCAGTACTTC. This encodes CASSKLAGEQYF.

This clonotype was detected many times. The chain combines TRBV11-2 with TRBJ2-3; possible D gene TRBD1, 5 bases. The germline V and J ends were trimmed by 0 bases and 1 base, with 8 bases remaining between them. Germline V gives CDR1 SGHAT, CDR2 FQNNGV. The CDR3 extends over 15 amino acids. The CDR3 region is CASSLDLGGTDTQYF. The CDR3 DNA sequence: TGTGCCAGCAGCTTAGATTTAGGGGGCACAGATACGCAGTATTTT.

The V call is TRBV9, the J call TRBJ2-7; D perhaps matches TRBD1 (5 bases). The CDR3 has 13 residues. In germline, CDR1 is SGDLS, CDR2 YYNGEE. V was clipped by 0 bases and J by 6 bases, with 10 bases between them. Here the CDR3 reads CASSVGTSGEQYF. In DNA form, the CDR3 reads TGTGCCAGCAGCGTAGGGACATCGGGCGAGCAGTACTTC.

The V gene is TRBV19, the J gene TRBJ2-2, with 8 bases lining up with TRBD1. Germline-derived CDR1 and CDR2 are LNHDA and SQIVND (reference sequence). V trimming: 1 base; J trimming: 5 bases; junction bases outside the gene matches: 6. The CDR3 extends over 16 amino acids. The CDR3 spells CASSIGTGTRTGELFF. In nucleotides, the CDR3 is TGTGCCAGTAGTATAGGGACAGGGACGAGGACCGGGGAGCTGTTTTTT.